This TCR beta chain was captured by sequencing in a study of T cell responses to AZD1222 COVID-19 vaccine. Study findings and constraints: Spike was spanned by vaccine-associated CD4 TCRs, which were dominant at 160-218 and 743-854. Reportedly, close to half of spike-specific TCRs are directed against unmutated variant regions.

With regard to this clone: The antigen is undetermined.

This table comes from immunoSEQ multiplex PCR, and its TCRdb copy is limited to in-frame clones, with some not included. The table has about 75,000 clones, about 91% seen once. Germline loops: CDR1 MRHNA, CDR2 SNTAGT. The trim removed 4 bases at V and 4 bases at J, leaving 9 bases unmatched. The CDR3 length is 17 residues. This chain links TRBV6-4 with TRBJ2-1, with TRBD2 identical over 11 bases. This TCR was recovered from an adult who received the MenACWY meningococcal vaccine as a control. This sample comprised peripheral blood, obtained 28 days after the second dose of the MenACWY control vaccine. CDR3 nucleotides: TGTGCCAGCAGTGTCTCGCCGGTAGCGGGGGGGTACAATGAGCAGTTCTTC. It specifies CASSVSPVAGGYNEQFF.